This T cell receptor beta chain came from a study of blood T cell repertoires in COVID-19. The CDR3 covers 16 residues. CDR1 is SGHRS and CDR2 is YFSETQ in the germline V gene. With 0 bases removed from V and 0 bases from J, the gap between germline ends came to 10 bases. Libraries were prepared by immunoSEQ multiplex PCR; TCRdb keeps only in-frame clonotypes and omits some of them. The data contain some 430,000 clones, around 90% of them seen just once; the ten biggest clones take up 0.6% to 0.7%. The genes are TRBV5-1 and TRBJ1-3, with a tentative D call TRBD1 (6 bases). The TCR originated in a young man who had recovered from COVID-19. The sequencing sample was made of PBMCs or T cells enriched from blood (not recorded which). CDR3 residues: CASSLGGHFSGNTIYF. The CDR3, as DNA: TGCGCCAGCAGCTTGGGGGGACATTTCTCTGGAAACACCATATATTTT.